These 15 T cell receptor beta chains originate from one sample sequenced in a study of blood T cells in healthy people across ages. Primers used in a second PCR of about 7 to 12 cycles were a sample-barcoded 5' primer and a J-beta primer mix. TCRdb recomputed calls from the 5' RACE reads with MiXCR, one row per CDR3 protein. The table includes approximately 670,000 distinct CDR3 sequences, around two fifths detected once. Sequencing was done on a sample of blood. The receptors were gathered from a man of 80 years or more in good health.

A few counts support this clonotype. The genes are TRBV6-2 or TRBV6-3 and TRBJ2-5, with D hard to call. V lost 5 bases, J lost 10 bases, and 11 bases lay in between. Germline V lookup: CDR1 MNHEY, CDR2 SVGEGT. The CDR3 runs to 11 residues. For the CDR3, the DNA is TGTGCCAGCAGTCCCCTATCGTACCAGTACTTC. Its protein is CASSPLSYQYF.

The rearrangement joins TRBV27 to TRBJ2-1; TRBD2 matches at 13 bases. The CDR3 loop spans 20 amino acids. V lost 5 bases and J lost 5; bases outside the gene matches: 18. CDR1 is MNHEY and CDR2 is SMNVEV in the germline V gene (reference sequence). The CDR3 loop reads CASSLQTSGRMIDYDNEQFF. The CDR3 DNA reads TGTGCCAGCAGTCTACAGACTAGCGGGAGGATGATTGATTACGACAATGAGCAGTTCTTC.

This clonotype was counted only a few times. The chain couples TRBV4-2 to TRBJ2-3; D is unresolved. From germline, CDR1 is LGHNA and CDR2 YNFKEQ. V was cut by 3 bases and J by 6 bases, with 7 bases left in between. CDR3 length equals 12 residues. CDR3 protein: CASSQVWDTQYF. DNA for the CDR3: TGTGCCAGCAGCCAGGTATGGGATACGCAGTATTTT.

CDR3 residues: CASAGWTSGSNEQFF. For the CDR3, the DNA is TGTGCCAGTGCAGGTTGGACTAGCGGCTCCAATGAGCAGTTCTTC. The V gene is TRBV6-2 or TRBV6-3, the J gene TRBJ2-1, with 10 bases aligning to TRBD2. V lost 9 bases and J lost 6; bases outside the gene matches: 11. CDR3 length: 15 amino acids. Germline lookup yields CDR1 MNHEY and CDR2 SVGEGT.

This clonotype was detected only a few times. CDR3 in amino acids: CSARDPTGVDYEQYF. CDR3 nucleotide sequence: TGCAGTGCTAGAGATCCGACAGGGGTAGACTACGAGCAGTACTTC. This sequence joins TRBV20-1 and TRBJ2-7; TRBD1 matches 8 bases. This CDR3 contains 15 residues. The V and J ends lost 0 bases and 3 bases, in that order; junction bases with no gene match: 7. From germline, CDR1 is DFQATT and CDR2 SNEGSKA (reference sequence).

The chain has TRBV5-1 and TRBJ1-1, with a possible D match to TRBD1 (5 bases). V was clipped by 0 bases and J by 2 bases, with 11 bases between them. Per germline, CDR1 SGHRS and CDR2 YFSETQ. The CDR3 extends over 15 amino acids. CDR3 protein: CASSLAPGANTEAFF. The CDR3, as DNA: TGCGCCAGCAGCTTGGCCCCCGGGGCAAACACTGAAGCTTTCTTT.

In this sample, this clonotype turned up a few times. The CDR3 reads CASSPPGVRGTTDTQYF. CDR3 nucleotide sequence: TGTGCCAGCAGCCCACCTGGGGTGAGGGGGACAACAGATACGCAGTATTTT. The V gene is TRBV7-2, the J gene TRBJ2-3; D is possibly TRBD1 (6 bases). The CDR3 sequence is 17 residues long. Germline V CDR1 and CDR2: SGHTA, FQGNSA. Trimming cost V 5 bases and J 3 bases, with 21 bases left between them.

This clonotype has a handful of counts. The chain recombines TRBV7-9 with TRBJ1-1; maybe TRBD1 (6 bases). V lost 5 bases and J 1 base, leaving 11 bases between the germline ends. CDR1 is SEHNR, CDR2 FQNEAQ, per germline (reference sequence). This CDR3 spans 14 amino acids. CDR3 loop: CASSVTGSNTEAFF. DNA of the CDR3: TGTGCCAGCAGCGTAACAGGGTCGAACACTGAAGCTTTCTTT.

Turning to this clonotype: One base away lies a much larger clone, so this may be a sequencing read error. This chain connects TRBV9 to TRBJ2-1; 7 bases line up with TRBD2. Germline assignment: CDR1 SGDLS and CDR2 YYNGEE. This CDR3 comprises 16 residues. V dropped 0 bases and J dropped 13; count of bases not matched to a gene: 16. CDR3 amino acids: CASSVEPGAGQETQFF. The CDR3 bases are TGTGCCAGCAGCGTAGAACCCGGAGCGGGGCAAGAGACCCAGTTCTTC.

This clonotype was detected ten times or more. The chain carries TRBV10-3 and TRBJ2-5; 8 nucleotides line up with TRBD2. J was trimmed by 5 bases and V by 0 bases; bases with no gene match: 5. This CDR3 has 15 residues. CDR1 and CDR2 from the germline V gene are ENHRY and SYGVKD. CDR3 region: CAISESSGGRETQYF. The CDR3 DNA reads TGTGCCATCAGTGAGTCTTCGGGAGGGAGGGAGACCCAGTACTTC.

In its sample, this clonotype was seen many times. The CDR3 protein is CASSLERPPSTDTQYF. In nucleotides, the CDR3 is TGTGCCAGCAGCTTAGAAAGGCCCCCTAGCACAGATACGCAGTATTTT. This chain uses TRBV7-8 with TRBJ2-3; unclear D gene. CDR1 and CDR2 (germline): SGHVS, FQNEAQ. V was cut by 1 base and J by 0 bases, with 11 bases left in between. The CDR3 totals 16 residues.

The chain links TRBV20-1 to TRBJ2-5; 7 bases match TRBD1. Germline values: CDR1 DFQATT, CDR2 SNEGSKA (reference sequence). This CDR3 is 12 amino acids long. Trimming at V came to 6 bases and at J to 5 bases, leaving 6 bases not matched to a gene. Here the CDR3 DNA reads TGCAGTGCCAAGACAGGGATGGAGACCCAGTACTTC. Its protein is CSAKTGMETQYF.

The chain has TRBV6-2 or TRBV6-3 and TRBJ1-1; D ambiguous. V shed 5 bases and J shed 3 bases, with 10 bases lying between them. The length of the CDR3 is 13 residues. Looked up from germline, CDR1 is MNHEY and CDR2 is SVGEGT. Written as DNA, the CDR3 is TGTGCCAGCAGTGTGTACACAGACACTGAAGCTTTCTTT. It is translated as CASSVYTDTEAFF.

This clonotype was seen repeatedly, ten times or more. The V call is TRBV28, the J call TRBJ1-2; 8 nucleotides line up with TRBD1. J lost 6 bases, V lost 2 bases, and 5 bases had no gene match. CDR1 MDHEN and CDR2 SYDVKM come from the germline V gene. The CDR3 extends over 14 amino acids. For the CDR3, the DNA is TGTGCCAGCAGTTTACCAGGGGGCTGGGATGGCTACACCTTC. Protein sequence: CASSLPGGWDGYTF.

The chain links TRBV3-1 to TRBJ2-3; D is ambiguous. The CDR3 covers 15 residues. The ends were cut back, 1 base at V and 2 bases at J, with 10 bases in the middle. Looked up from germline, CDR1 is LGHDT and CDR2 is YNNKEL (reference sequence). The CDR3 spells CASSQGVRPTDTQYF. CDR3 coding DNA: TGTGCCAGCAGCCAAGGAGTTAGACCCACAGATACGCAGTATTTT.